This TCR beta chain was recovered during a study of OX40 agonist ivuxolimab in advanced cancers. Study-wide background: Males comprised 70% to 90% of the group, whose mean age was about 61 years (range about 20 to 90).

V was clipped by 3 bases and J by 2 bases, with 7 bases between them. Germline values: CDR1 SGHAT, CDR2 FQNNGV. The CDR3 consists of 13 residues. A remark on this clone: Its antigen is as yet unknown.

Measured with immunoSEQ multiplex PCR; TCRdb has only the in-frame clones, and not every one. Altogether about 49,000 clones are present, about 85% being singletons, with the ten largest covering 20%. Sampling of blood occurred at baseline, cycle 4 day 1, and cycle 7 day 1. Study findings and constraints: At 0.1 to 3.0 mg/kg and by week 6, CD4+ and CD8+ T cells in the blood had expanded clonally.

The gene calls are TRBV11-2 and TRBJ1-2; D is undetermined. The material sequenced was CD4+ or CD8+ T cells sorted from blood, taken in a trial of the OX40 agonist ivuxolimab. The TCR was taken from an adult with an advanced solid tumor such as melanoma, head and neck, liver or kidney cancer. CDR3 sequence reads: CASSLGGNYGYTF. The DNA for the CDR3 is TGTGCCAGCAGCTTGGGCGGGAACTATGGCTACACCTTC.